These 7 T cell receptor beta chains came from one sample sequenced in a study of CD8+ T cells in alopecia areata. The treatment: oral pan-JAK inhibitor, 5-10 mg twice daily. Once RNA had been extracted, it was reverse transcribed into cDNA to act as the sequencing template. Some clones are missing from TCRdb's copy, which holds only in-frame ones; the method was immunoSEQ multiplex PCR. The sample has 95,000 to 100,000 clones; almost 60% are singletons. Here the sequenced sample was CD8+ T cells sorted from blood, taken at approximately week 56, from a patient treated with tofacitinib. These receptors all stem from a human donor with alopecia areata.

This clone was observed a few times. This chain joins TRBV29-1 and TRBJ2-7; 10 bases are shared with TRBD1. Trimming cost V 1 base and J 4 bases; bases outside gene matches: 10. The CDR3 extends over 16 amino acids. CDR1 is SQVTM, CDR2 ANQGSEA, per germline. CDR3 coding DNA: TGCAGCGTTGAAGCCCCGGGGGGACAGGGGATATACGAGCAGTACTTC. Protein sequence: CSVEAPGGQGIYEQYF.

V gene TRBV13 combines with J gene TRBJ2-3; D is ambiguous. The V and J ends lost 1 base and 0 bases respectively, with 11 bases between them. Per the germline V gene, CDR1 is PRHDT and CDR2 is FYEKMQ (reference sequence). This CDR3 contains 16 residues. The CDR3 protein is CASSLAEVTSTDTQYF. For the CDR3, the DNA is TGTGCCAGCAGCTTAGCTGAGGTCACTAGCACAGATACGCAGTATTTT.

This sequence joins TRBV27 and TRBJ1-2; D gene uncertain. Germline V gives CDR1 MNHEY, CDR2 SMNVEV (reference sequence). V dropped 2 bases and J dropped 5 bases, with 12 bases sitting between them. The CDR3 spans 14 residues. The CDR3 sequence is CASSLGGAGYGYTF. The CDR3 DNA is TGTGCCAGCAGTTTAGGAGGCGCGGGATATGGCTACACCTTC.

This clone was counted a few times. The V gene is TRBV4-1, the J gene TRBJ1-5; D remains ambiguous. Trimming left V 0 bases short and J 5 bases short, with 5 bases between. The CDR3 has 13 amino acids. Per germline, CDR1 MGHRA and CDR2 YSYEKL. The CDR3 spells CASSQEQDQPQHF. CDR3 DNA sequence: TGCGCCAGCAGCCAAGAGCAGGATCAGCCCCAGCATTTT.

This clone was observed a single time. The rearrangement uses TRBV14 and TRBJ1-1, with a possible D match to TRBD1 (6 bases). The CDR3 sequence is 15 residues long. Germline-derived CDR1 and CDR2 are SGHDN and FVKESK. The germline V and J ends were trimmed by 0 bases and 3 bases, with 11 bases remaining between them. The CDR3 DNA sequence: TGTGCCAGCAGCCAAGAGAGGACAGCTTACACTGAAGCTTTCTTT. Its protein product is CASSQERTAYTEAFF.

With respect to this clone: At the DNA level, this CDR3 is encoded by other sequences in the same sample as well. The rearrangement links TRBV4-1 to TRBJ1-1; the match to TRBD1 covers 7 bases. The CDR3 has 15 amino acids. V gave up 3 bases and J gave up 5 bases; unmatched junction bases: 9. Germline V lookup: CDR1 MGHRA, CDR2 YSYEKL. The CDR3 nucleotides read TGCGCCAGCAGCCAGACAGGGACGGGTGTAACTGAAGCTTTCTTT. It translates to CASSQTGTGVTEAFF.

The CDR3 nucleotides are TGTGCCAGCAGCTTGGAGGGAACAAACACTGAAGCTTTCTTT. It codes for CASSLEGTNTEAFF. The gene calls are TRBV5-6 and TRBJ1-1; D is uncertain. The V gene's germline CDR1 is SGHDT and CDR2 YYEEEE. CDR3 length equals 14 residues. Trimming removed 0 bases from V and 2 bases from J, with 8 bases in between.